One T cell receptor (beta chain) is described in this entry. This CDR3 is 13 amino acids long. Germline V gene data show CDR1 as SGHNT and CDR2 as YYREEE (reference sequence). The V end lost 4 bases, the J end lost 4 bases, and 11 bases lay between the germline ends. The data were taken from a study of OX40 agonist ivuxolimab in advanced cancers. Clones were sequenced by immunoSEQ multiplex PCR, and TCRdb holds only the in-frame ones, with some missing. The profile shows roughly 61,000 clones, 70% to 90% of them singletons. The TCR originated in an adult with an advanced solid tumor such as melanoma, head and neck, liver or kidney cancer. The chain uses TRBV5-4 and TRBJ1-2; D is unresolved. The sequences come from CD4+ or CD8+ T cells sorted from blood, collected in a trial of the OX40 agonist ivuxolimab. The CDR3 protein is CASSMDGPYGYTF. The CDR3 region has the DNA TGTGCCAGCAGCATGGACGGCCCCTATGGCTACACCTTC. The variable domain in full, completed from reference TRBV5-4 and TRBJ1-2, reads ETGVTQSPTHLIKTRGQQVTLRCSSQSGHNTVSWYQQALGQGPQFIFQYYREEENGRGNFPPRFSGLQFPNYSSELNVNALELDDSALYLCASSMDGPYGYTFGSGTRLTVV.